The 7 T cell receptor beta chains below come from one sample, sequenced in a study of OX40 agonist ivuxolimab in advanced cancers. Assay used: immunoSEQ multiplex PCR; TCRdb lists only in-frame clones, some missing. Here the sample spans roughly 60,000 clones, about 90% being singletons. The sample here was CD4+ or CD8+ T cells sorted from blood, taken in a trial of the OX40 agonist ivuxolimab. The receptor set was obtained from an adult with an advanced solid tumor such as melanoma, head and neck, liver or kidney cancer.

This chain uses TRBV6-1 with TRBJ2-7; 8 nucleotides match TRBD1. V gave up 2 bases and J gave up 2 bases; unmatched junction bases: 8. Looked up from germline, CDR1 is MNHNS and CDR2 is SASEGT. The CDR3 spans 16 residues. DNA of the CDR3: TGTGCCAGCAGTGAATGGACAGGGAAAGGGACCTACGAGCAGTACTTC. Translation: CASSEWTGKGTYEQYF.

V and J are TRBV7-3 and TRBJ2-7, with TRBD2 matching 8 bases. Germline-derived CDR1 and CDR2 are SGHTA and FQGTGA. This CDR3 contains 16 residues. Trimming cost V 5 bases and J 1 base; bases outside gene matches: 10. The CDR3: CASSLNREGWSYEQYF. In DNA form, the CDR3 reads TGTGCCAGCAGCCTCAACCGGGAGGGGTGGTCCTACGAGCAGTACTTC.

The gene calls are TRBV4-1 and TRBJ2-7; D tentatively fits TRBD1 or TRBD2 (6 bases each). Germline lookup yields CDR1 MGHRA and CDR2 YSYEKL. V shed 2 bases and J shed 6 bases, with 17 bases lying between them. The CDR3 spans 15 residues. This CDR3 is CASSQKGGQGSEQYF. The CDR3 region has the DNA TGCGCCAGCAGCCAAAAAGGGGGGCAGGGTTCCGAGCAGTACTTC.

This chain connects TRBV6-5 to TRBJ2-1, with 10 bases identical to TRBD2. The CDR3 sequence is 15 residues long. CDR1 is MNHEY, CDR2 SVGAGI, per germline. With V trimmed by 5 bases and J by 5 bases, 6 bases remained unmatched. The chain's CDR3 is CASSPSGRADNEQFF. The CDR3 DNA follows: TGTGCCAGCAGTCCCAGCGGGAGGGCCGACAATGAGCAGTTCTTC.

The V and J genes are TRBV7-9 and TRBJ2-2; the D is unclear. Germline CDR1 and CDR2: SEHNR and FQNEAQ (reference sequence). V gave up 8 bases and J gave up 2 bases, with 9 bases separating them. The length of the CDR3 is 13 residues. The CDR3 bases are TGTGCCAGCGACGACTCAAACACCGGGGAGCTGTTTTTT. The encoded protein is CASDDSNTGELFF.

The chain recombines TRBV2 with TRBJ1-5; D not certain. Germline V gene lookup returns CDR1 SNHLY and CDR2 FYNNEI. With 3 bases removed from V and 5 bases from J, the gap between germline ends came to 11 bases. This CDR3 has 14 residues. This CDR3 is CASSDGVGYQPQHF. CDR3 DNA: TGTGCCAGCAGTGATGGGGTTGGGTATCAGCCCCAGCATTTT.

This rearrangement joins TRBV9 to TRBJ2-7; 13 nucleotides line up with TRBD2. This CDR3 is built from 15 residues. V was pared by 3 bases and J by 1 base, with 1 base of the junction left unmatched. Germline V gene sequence: CDR1 SGDLS, CDR2 YYNGEE. In nucleotides, the CDR3 is TGTGCCAGCAGCGAGGGACTAGCGGGGTCCTACGAGCAGTACTTC. It translates to CASSEGLAGSYEQYF. Filled out from reference TRBV9 and TRBJ2-7, the complete variable domain reads DSGVTQTPKHLITATGQRVTLRCSPRSGDLSVYWYQQSLDQGLQFLIQYYNGEERAKGNILERFSAQQFPDLHSELNLSSLELGDSALYFCASSEGLAGSYEQYFGPGTRLTVT.